These 8 T cell receptor beta chains originate from one sample sequenced in a study of blood T cell repertoires in COVID-19. The assay was immunoSEQ multiplex PCR, and TCRdb's table has in-frame clones only and misses some. There are about 310,000 clones in the sample; approximately 85% occur only once, and less than 2.5% lies in the top ten. The sequencing sample was made of PBMCs or T cells enriched from blood (not recorded which). The source is a man younger than 45 who had recovered from COVID-19.

The chain carries TRBV7-2 and TRBJ2-7; a possible D gene is TRBD2 (7 bases). Germline assignment: CDR1 SGHTA and CDR2 FQGNSA. This CDR3 is built from 15 residues. Trimming stripped 0 bases from V and 5 bases from J, with 14 bases between. CDR3 nucleotide sequence: TGTGCCAGCAGCTTAGCGCTGGTGGGGGGGCACGAGCAGTACTTC. Translated: CASSLALVGGHEQYF.

This clone was recorded only once. The V gene is TRBV29-1, the J gene TRBJ2-1; a possible D gene is TRBD1 (5 bases). In germline, CDR1 is SQVTM, CDR2 ANQGSEA. The V end was cut by 5 bases, the J end by 6 bases, with 11 bases between. The CDR3 totals 12 residues. In DNA, the CDR3 is TGCAGCGTTACCCTCGACAGCAATGAGCAGTTCTTC. Amino acids: CSVTLDSNEQFF.

This sequence joins TRBV7-2 and TRBJ2-1; TRBD2 matches at 7 bases. This CDR3 region has 16 residues. Trimming cost V 5 bases and J 0 bases; bases outside gene matches: 7. From germline, CDR1 is SGHTA and CDR2 FQGNSA. The CDR3 loop is CASSPSWGGSYNEQFF. The CDR3 nucleotides are TGTGCCAGCAGCCCCTCTTGGGGGGGCTCCTACAATGAGCAGTTCTTC.

The V gene is TRBV2, the J gene TRBJ1-5, with D possibly matching TRBD1 (6 bases). The CDR3 sequence is 14 residues long. V lost 8 bases to trimming and J lost 3 bases, with 14 bases between them. Looked up from germline, CDR1 is SNHLY and CDR2 is FYNNEI. This CDR3 is CASGQTGLNQPQHF. CDR3 DNA: TGTGCCAGCGGACAGACGGGCCTCAATCAGCCCCAGCATTTT.

The V call is TRBV5-1, the J call TRBJ2-1; 8 bases match TRBD2. Germline trimming cut 2 bases from V and 3 bases from J; bases unmatched to any gene: 1. This CDR3 has 14 amino acids. Germline lookup yields CDR1 SGHRS and CDR2 YFSETQ. The CDR3 sequence is CASSLAGVYNEQFF. The CDR3 DNA follows: TGCGCCAGCAGCTTAGCGGGAGTCTACAATGAGCAGTTCTTC.

The rearrangement links TRBV11-2 to TRBJ2-5; 7 bases are shared with TRBD2. Germline CDR1 is SGHAT and CDR2 is FQNNGV. The CDR3 extends over 12 amino acids. J was trimmed by 7 bases and V by 4 bases; bases with no gene match: 3. The CDR3 bases are TGTGCCAGCAGCTCGCCGGGAGGGACCCAGTACTTC. Translation gives CASSSPGGTQYF.

The chain uses TRBV30 and TRBJ2-5, with D possibly being TRBD1 (5 bases). This CDR3 comprises 12 residues. The V end was cut by 1 base, the J end by 5 bases, with 8 bases between. From germline, CDR1 is GTSNPN and CDR2 SVGIG (reference sequence). CDR3 sequence: CAWSGSGETQYF. As DNA, the CDR3 is TGTGCCTGGAGTGGGTCAGGGGAGACCCAGTACTTC. The full variable domain, its missing parts supplied by reference TRBV30 and TRBJ2-5, is SQTIHQWPATLVQPVGSPLSLECTVEGTSNPNLYWYRQAAGRGLQLLFYSVGIGQISSEVPQNLSASRPQDRQFILSSKKLLLSDSGFYLCAWSGSGETQYFGPGTRLLVL.

V and J are TRBV5-1 and TRBJ1-3; the D is unclear. Germline loops: CDR1 SGHRS, CDR2 YFSETQ. Trimming cost V 4 bases and J 5 bases, with 7 bases left between them. CDR3 length equals 12 residues. The CDR3 loop is CASSIDRNTIYF. The CDR3 coding sequence is TGCGCCAGCAGCATAGATCGAAACACCATATATTTT.